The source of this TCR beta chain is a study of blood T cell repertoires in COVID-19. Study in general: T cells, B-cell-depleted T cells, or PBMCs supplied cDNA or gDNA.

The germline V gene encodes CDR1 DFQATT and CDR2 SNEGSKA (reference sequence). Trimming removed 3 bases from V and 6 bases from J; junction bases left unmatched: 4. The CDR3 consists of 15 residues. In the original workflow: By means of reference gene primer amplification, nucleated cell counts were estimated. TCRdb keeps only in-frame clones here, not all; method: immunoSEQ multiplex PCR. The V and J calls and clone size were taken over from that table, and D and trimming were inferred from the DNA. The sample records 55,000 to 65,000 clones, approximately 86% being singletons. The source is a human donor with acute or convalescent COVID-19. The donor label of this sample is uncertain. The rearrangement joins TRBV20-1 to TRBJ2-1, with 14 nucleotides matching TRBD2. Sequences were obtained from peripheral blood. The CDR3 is CSASSGLAGVNEQFF. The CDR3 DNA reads TGCAGTGCTAGTTCGGGACTAGCGGGGGTCAATGAGCAGTTCTTC.